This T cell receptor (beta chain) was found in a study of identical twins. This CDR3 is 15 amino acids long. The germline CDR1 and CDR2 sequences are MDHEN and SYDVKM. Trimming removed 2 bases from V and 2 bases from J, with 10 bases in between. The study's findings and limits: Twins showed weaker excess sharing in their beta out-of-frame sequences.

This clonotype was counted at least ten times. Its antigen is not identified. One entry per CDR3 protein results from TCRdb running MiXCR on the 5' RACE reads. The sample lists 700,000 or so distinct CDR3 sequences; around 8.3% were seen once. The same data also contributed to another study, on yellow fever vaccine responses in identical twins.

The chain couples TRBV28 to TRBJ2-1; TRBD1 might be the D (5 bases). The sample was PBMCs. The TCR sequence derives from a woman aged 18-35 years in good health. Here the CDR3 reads CASSLAGPTYNEQFF. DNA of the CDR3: TGTGCCAGCAGTTTAGCAGGGCCCACCTACAATGAGCAGTTCTTC.